These T cell receptor beta chains were read from a single sample in a study of CD8 T cells in ankylosing spondylitis. MiXCR, applied by TCRdb to the 5' RACE reads, yields one record per CDR3 protein. The sample consists of hundreds of thousands of distinct CDR3 sequences, approximately 17% of them appearing once. Specimen: blood, either unsorted or a sorted T cell fraction (not recorded which). The origin of the receptors is a male donor with ankylosing spondylitis. Each CDR3 is given with its conserved first and last residue. D genes are given only for firm matches. The size of a clone is reported for some rows only, either as once, few or many, or as a class for expanded clones.

D	V	size	J	DNA	CDR3
.	TRBV20-1	.	TRBJ2-5	TGCAGTGCTATTAGACAGATCCAGGAGACCCAGTACTTC	CSAIRQIQETQYF
.	TRBV12-3/TRBV12-4	many	TRBJ2-5	TGTGCCAGCAGTTCCCAGGGTCAAGAGACCCAGTACTTC	CASSSQGQETQYF
.	TRBV12-3/TRBV12-4	.	TRBJ2-3	TGTGCCAGCAGTGCACTAGACCCAGATACGCAGTATTTT	CASSALDPDTQYF
.	TRBV15	few	TRBJ2-5	TGTGCCACCAGCAGGCCTTTGGGCTTTACAGAGACCCAGTACTTC	CATSRPLGFTETQYF
.	TRBV7-9	many	TRBJ2-3	TGTGCCAGCAGGGGAACGGGATGGGATACGCAGTATTTT	CASRGTGWDTQYF
TRBD1	TRBV5-1	.	TRBJ1-6	TGCGCCAGCAGCTCCAGTTCCGGGACAGGGGGAAGGACTGGCTTCTATTCACCCCTCCACTTT	CASSSSSGTGGRTGFYSPLHF
.	TRBV15	few	TRBJ2-1	TGTGCCACCAGCAGAGGGGCGCCCAATGAGCAGTTCTTC	CATSRGAPNEQFF
.	TRBV5-1	few	TRBJ1-1	TGCGCCAGCAGCCCGGCGGGGACTGCTATGAACACTGAAGCTTTCTTT	CASSPAGTAMNTEAFF
TRBD2	TRBV9	.	TRBJ2-5	TGTGCCAGCAGCGTAGGACTAGCCCTCGGGAGAGAAGAGACCCAGTACTTC	CASSVGLALGREETQYF
.	TRBV20-1	many	TRBJ2-5	TGCAGTGCTAGAGATCTCGAGAGGGGCGAGGGGACCCAGTACTTC	CSARDLERGEGTQYF
TRBD1	TRBV20-1	few	TRBJ1-2	TGCGCAAGAGAGGACAGGGGAGCTAACTATGGCTACACCTTC	CAREDRGANYGYTF
TRBD1	TRBV5-1	.	TRBJ1-1	TGCGCCAGCAGCGCCGGACAGGGGGCCGGGATGTTGAACACTGAAGCTTTCTTT	CASSAGQGAGMLNTEAFF
.	TRBV11-1	few	TRBJ2-7	TGTGCCAGCAGCGCCGCCAGGGTTCTTTCCTACGAGCAGTACTTC	CASSAARVLSYEQYF
TRBD1	TRBV5-1	many	TRBJ1-2	TGCGCCAGCAGCCTGGGACAGGGGGATGGCTACACCTTC	CASSLGQGDGYTF
TRBD2	TRBV10-1	few	TRBJ2-5	TGCGCCAGCAGTGTTGGCGGGGGGGCCGGAGAGACCCAGTACTTC	CASSVGGGAGETQYF
.	TRBV7-7	.	TRBJ2-1	TGTGCTAGCAGCGCGGCCGGGACCCTGAATGAGCAGTTCTTC	CASSAAGTLNEQFF
TRBD2	TRBV29-1	few	TRBJ2-5	TGCAGCGTGGGGACTAGCTACCAAGAGACCCAGTACTTC	CSVGTSYQETQYF
TRBD1	TRBV5-1	.	TRBJ1-1	TGCGCCAGCAGCCCCAGGGCAGGGGGGAACACTGAAGCTTTCTTT	CASSPRAGGNTEAFF
.	TRBV27	few	TRBJ1-3	TGTGCCAGCAGTGCCTCCTTCTCTGGAAACACCATATATTTT	CASSASFSGNTIYF
.	TRBV11-2	few	TRBJ2-3	TGTGCCAGCACCCTTCGGGGGGCGGGGTACACAGATACGCATTATTTT	CASTLRGAGYTDTHYF
.	TRBV11-2	.	TRBJ1-2	TGTGCCAGCAGTTTCATGGTTTCGAGGCATGGCTACACCTTC	CASSFMVSRHGYTF
.	TRBV20-1	many	TRBJ2-2	TGCAGTGCGCTTGGGGACACAGGGTGGGAGCTGTTTTTT	CSALGDTGWELFF
.	TRBV12-3/TRBV12-4	few	TRBJ2-7	TGTGCCAGCAGCACCCCCGGGACCCCCCGGAAAGAGCAGTACTTC	CASSTPGTPRKEQYF
.	TRBV12-3/TRBV12-4	many	TRBJ2-7	TGTGCCAGCAGTTTGCTGCCTGGGGAGCAGTACTTC	CASSLLPGEQYF
.	TRBV5-1	many	TRBJ1-1	TGCGCCAGCAGCTTGGTAGCGGGGAACACTGAAGCTTTCTTT	CASSLVAGNTEAFF
TRBD1	TRBV6-1	.	TRBJ2-3	TGTGCCAGCAGTGTCCGGGACAGGGGCCGCACAGATACGCAGTATTTT	CASSVRDRGRTDTQYF
TRBD1	TRBV15	many	TRBJ2-5	TGTGCCACCAGCGGTGGACAGGACCAAGAGACCCAGTACTTC	CATSGGQDQETQYF
TRBD1	TRBV19	.	TRBJ1-1	TGTGCCAGTAGGAACCTACAGGGGGCATTTACTGAAGCTTTCTTT	CASRNLQGAFTEAFF
.	TRBV2	few	TRBJ1-5	TGTGCCAGCATCTTCGACAGGTCTAGCAATCAGCCCCAGCATTTT	CASIFDRSSNQPQHF
.	TRBV12-3/TRBV12-4	few	TRBJ2-2	TGTGCCAGCACCATCGACAGGAACACCGGGGAGCTGTTTTTT	CASTIDRNTGELFF
.	TRBV5-1	.	TRBJ2-3	TGCGCCAGCAGCTTGGCTAGCGCGACCACAGATACGCAGTATTTT	CASSLASATTDTQYF
.	TRBV3-1	.	TRBJ1-6	TGTGCCAGCAGCCAAGACAGGGGTTCACCCCTCCACTTT	CASSQDRGSPLHF
.	TRBV12-3/TRBV12-4	.	TRBJ2-2	TGTGCCAGCAGTTTGAGGCAGGGAGGCGCCGGGGAGCTGTTTTTT	CASSLRQGGAGELFF
.	TRBV7-9	.	TRBJ1-2	TGTGCCAGCAGCTTAGTGGGCAGGGGATATGGCTACACCTTC	CASSLVGRGYGYTF
.	TRBV20-1	.	TRBJ1-6	TGCAGTGCTAGAGAGGGGGCAGGGCTCCTTTATAATTCACCCCTCCACTTT	CSAREGAGLLYNSPLHF
.	TRBV6-2/TRBV6-3	few	TRBJ1-5	TGTGCCAGCAGTTGGGCGCCAGGGGATCAGCGAAACAATCAGCCCCAGCATTTT	CASSWAPGDQRNNQPQHF
.	TRBV20-1	.	TRBJ2-5	TGCAGTGCTAGAACCGCTCCCCTGGAGACCCAGTACTTC	CSARTAPLETQYF
.	TRBV7-8	few	TRBJ2-2	TGTGCCAGCAGCTTGCGGGATAGTCTCTGGAACACCGGGGAGCTGTTTTTT	CASSLRDSLWNTGELFF
TRBD2	TRBV18	.	TRBJ2-7	TGTGCCAGCTCACCGCCGGGACTAGCGGGCCCAGCTTACGAGCAGTACTTC	CASSPPGLAGPAYEQYF
.	TRBV7-9	.	TRBJ2-7	TGTGCCAGCAGCACCCGGGAGCCATACGAGCAGTACTTC	CASSTREPYEQYF
.	TRBV30	.	TRBJ2-5	TGTGCCTGGAGTGTATGGGGTCAAGAGACCCAGTACTTC	CAWSVWGQETQYF
.	TRBV29-1	.	TRBJ1-1	TGCAGCGTTGGGAGGACGAACACTGAAGCTTTCTTT	CSVGRTNTEAFF